This is a list of T cell receptor delta chains from one sample in a study of gamma-delta chains in newborns, infants, children. TCRdb redid clone calling on the reads using CATT. The table lists 4,000 to 5,000 delta-chain clones, around 5% of them singletons. Sequenced material: blood. These receptors originate from a child who was a newborn, infant or young child, either healthy, febrile or measles-vaccinated (not recorded which). Both conserved end residues are part of each CDR3. The order of the fields is CDR3 DNA, CDR3 protein, V gene, D gene, J gene, clone size. A D gene is named only where the DNA matches it firmly. A clone size is listed for some rows: how often the clone was seen (once, few, many), or a class if it is expanded.

TGTGCCTTGGGCCTACGTCGGGGGATACGCACCGATAAACTCATCTTT CALGLRRGIRTDKLIF TRDV3 TRDD3 TRDJ1 -
TGTGCCTGTGACAATACTGGGGGATACGCCTGGGACACCCGACAGATGTTTTTC CACDNTGGYAWDTRQMFF TRDV2 TRDD3 TRDJ3 -
TGTGCCTGTGACCTCGTTACTGGGGGATCCTGGGACACCCGACAGATGTTTTTC CACDLVTGGSWDTRQMFF TRDV2 TRDD3 TRDJ3 medium-sized
TGTGCCTGTGACACGCTTACGGGGGATCGATACACCGATAAACTCATCTTT CACDTLTGDRYTDKLIF TRDV2 TRDD3 TRDJ1 -
TGTGCCTGTGTCACCGGGGGGCTAACCGATAAACTCATCTTT CACVTGGLTDKLIF TRDV2 - TRDJ1 -
TGTGCCTGTGACCCCCTTACTGGGGGATTCCCGTACACCGATAAACTCATCTTT CACDPLTGGFPYTDKLIF TRDV2 TRDD3 TRDJ1 large
TGTGCTCTTGGGGAAGCAAACGTGGCTGGGGGCGGGAGAGGCACCGATAAACTCATCTTT CALGEANVAGGGRGTDKLIF TRDV1 TRDD3 TRDJ1 few
TGTGCCTGTGACACCGGAGAGTTACTGGGGGTGAGCTCCTGGGACACCCGACAGATGTTTTTC CACDTGELLGVSSWDTRQMFF TRDV2 TRDD3 TRDJ3 -
TGCGCAGCAAGCTCTCGGAGGTACTGGGGGATAGGGAAACTCATCTTT CAASSRRYWGIGKLIF TRAV29/DV5 TRDD3 TRDJ1 few
TGTGCCTGTGACACCTGGGGGATACAAGGACAACTCTTCTTT CACDTWGIQGQLFF TRDV2 TRDD3 TRDJ2 -
TGTGCCTTTAACCTCCTAAAGTACTGGGGGCTCCTGTACACCGATAAACTCATCTTT CAFNLLKYWGLLYTDKLIF TRDV3 TRDD3 TRDJ1 few
TGTGCCCGTGGCACCGTCTTACTGGGGAAAAGCTCCTGGGACACCCGACAGATGTTTTTC CARGTVLLGKSSWDTRQMFF TRDV2 TRDD3 TRDJ3 few
TGTGCTCTTGGGGAACTAGGTCTCTTCCAGCAAACCGATAAACTCATCTTT CALGELGLFQQTDKLIF TRDV1 - TRDJ1 few
TGTGCCTGTGACTTTGGGGGATCCTGGGACACCCGACAGATGTTTTTC CACDFGGSWDTRQMFF TRDV2 TRDD3 TRDJ3 few
TGTGCTCTTGGGGAATTCAAGGACGTACTGGGGGATAGTAGGGGGTACACCGATAAACTCATCTTT CALGEFKDVLGDSRGYTDKLIF TRDV1 TRDD3 TRDJ1 -
TGTGCCTGCGACACCGTTGGGGGACCCACCCGACAGATGTTTTTC CACDTVGGPTRQMFF TRDV2 TRDD3 TRDJ3 -
TGTGCCTGTGATACCGCCTGGGGACCAGCACAACTCTTCTTT CACDTAWGPAQLFF TRDV2 - TRDJ2 few
TGTGCCTCATACTGGGGGATACCAAGGACCGATAAACTCATCTTT CASYWGIPRTDKLIF TRDV3 TRDD3 TRDJ1 -
TGTGCCTGTGACACCATTACTGGGGGATACGGGGCTTTGACAGCACAACTCTTCTTT CACDTITGGYGALTAQLFF TRDV2 TRDD3 TRDJ2 few
TGTGCCTGTGACACGCGGTACACCGATAAACTCATCTTT CACDTRYTDKLIF TRDV2 - TRDJ1 few
TGTGCCTGTGACACGAAGACGCCCTGGGACACCCGACAGATGTTTTTC CACDTKTPWDTRQMFF TRDV2 - TRDJ3 -
TGTGCCTGTGACACCGTAGGGGATACGACAGCACAACTCTTCTTT CACDTVGDTTAQLFF TRDV2 TRDD3 TRDJ2 -
TGTGCCTGTGACACAAGGACGGATGACACCGATAAACTCATCTTT CACDTRTDDTDKLIF TRDV2 - TRDJ1 -
TGTGCCTGTGACACGGTGGGGGCTCTCTCCTGGGACACCCGACAGATGTTTTTC CACDTVGALSWDTRQMFF TRDV2 - TRDJ3 few
TGTGCCTGTGACCCCGTTGTACTGGGGGATATGGACACCCGACAGATGTTTTTC CACDPVVLGDMDTRQMFF TRDV2 TRDD3 TRDJ3 few
TGTGCCTGTGACACGCTTACTGGGGGATACGCTTTGTACACCGATAAACTCATCTTT CACDTLTGGYALYTDKLIF TRDV2 TRDD3 TRDJ1 few
TGTGCAGCAAGCCGAATCCTAGGGGGATACACTAAACTCATCTTT CAASRILGGYTKLIF TRAV29/DV5 TRDD3 TRDJ1 -
TGTGCAGCAAGCGCGCTACAAGGGGTGACTGGGGGGGTCTACACCGATAAACTCATCTTT CAASALQGVTGGVYTDKLIF TRAV29/DV5 TRDD3 TRDJ1 -
TGTGCTCTTGGGAAGGTCCCTTCTAGATCTACTGGGGGATACGGGGGTAAACTCATCTTT CALGKVPSRSTGGYGGKLIF TRDV1 TRDD3 TRDJ1 -
TGTGCCTGTGACTCTGTACTGGGGGATAAAACTTTGACAGCACAACTCTTCTTT CACDSVLGDKTLTAQLFF TRDV2 TRDD3 TRDJ2 -
TGTGCCTCCGCTTGGGGGATTCCCGATAAACTCATCTTT CASAWGIPDKLIF TRDV3 TRDD3 TRDJ1 few
TGTGCCTGTGACACTGGGGGATACGGGACCTGGGACACCCGACAGATGTTTTTC CACDTGGYGTWDTRQMFF TRDV2 TRDD3 TRDJ3 medium-sized
TGTGCCTGTGACAAACTGGGCTCCTGGGACACCCGACAGATGTTTTTC CACDKLGSWDTRQMFF TRDV2 - TRDJ3 -
TGTGCCTGTGACAAAGTACTGGGGGATACGACCTCCTGGGACACCCGACAGATGTTTTTC CACDKVLGDTTSWDTRQMFF TRDV2 TRDD3 TRDJ3 few
TGTGCCTGCGACAAACTGGGGGCTTCCTCCTGGGACACCCGACAGATGTTTTTC CACDKLGASSWDTRQMFF TRDV2 TRDD3 TRDJ3 -
TGTGCCTGTGACACACGCTGCCCGGGGATTGGTTCGACGAGGTGGGACACCCGACAGATGTTTTTC CACDTRCPGIGSTRWDTRQMFF TRDV2 - TRDJ3 few
TGTGCCAGTGACGCACGAAGGGATAAGGTAGCACAACTCTTCTTT CASDARRDKVAQLFF TRDV2 - TRDJ2 -
TGTGCCTGTGTAAGGGGATACGGCACCACCGATAAACTCATCTTT CACVRGYGTTDKLIF TRDV2 TRDD3 TRDJ1 medium-sized
TGTGCCTGTGACACCATCCTACTGGGGGATACGGAGGCCTGGGACACCCGACAGATGTTTTTC CACDTILLGDTEAWDTRQMFF TRDV2 TRDD3 TRDJ3 few
TGTGCCTGTGATGTACTGGGGGATCGTAGCTCCTGGGACACCCGACAGATGTTTTTC CACDVLGDRSSWDTRQMFF TRDV2 TRDD3 TRDJ3 few
TGTGCCTGTGACACCGCGTACCAACAATCCCGGGACACCCGACAGATGTTTTTC CACDTAYQQSRDTRQMFF TRDV2 - TRDJ3 few
TGTGCCTGTGACGACCGTGCTCTGGGGGATCCAAGCTCCTGGGACACCCGACAGATGTTTTTC CACDDRALGDPSSWDTRQMFF TRDV2 TRDD3 TRDJ3 -
TGTGCCCGTGACCTACTGGGGGATACGCGGTACACCGATAAACTCATCTTT CARDLLGDTRYTDKLIF TRDV2 TRDD3 TRDJ1 -
TGTGCCTGTGACACGGCTGGGGGACCTAGCTCCTGGGACACCCGACAGATGTTTTTC CACDTAGGPSSWDTRQMFF TRDV2 TRDD3 TRDJ3 medium-sized